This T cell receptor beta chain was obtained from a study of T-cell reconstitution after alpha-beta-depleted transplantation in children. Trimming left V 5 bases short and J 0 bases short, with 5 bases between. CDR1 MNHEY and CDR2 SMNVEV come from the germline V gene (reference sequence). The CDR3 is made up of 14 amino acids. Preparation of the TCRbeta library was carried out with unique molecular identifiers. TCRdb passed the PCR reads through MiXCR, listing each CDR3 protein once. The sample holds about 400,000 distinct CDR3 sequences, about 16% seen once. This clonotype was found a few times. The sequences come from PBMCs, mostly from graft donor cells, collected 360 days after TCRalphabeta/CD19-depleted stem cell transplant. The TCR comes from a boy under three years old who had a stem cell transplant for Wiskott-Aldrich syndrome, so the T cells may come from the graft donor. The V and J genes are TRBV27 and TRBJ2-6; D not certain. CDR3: CASSPTSGANVLTF. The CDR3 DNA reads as TGTGCCAGCAGTCCCACCTCTGGGGCCAACGTCCTGACTTTC. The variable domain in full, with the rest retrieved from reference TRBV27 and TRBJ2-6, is EAQVTQNPRYLITVTGKKLTVTCSQNMNHEYMSWYRQDPGLGLRQIYYSMNVEVTDKGDVPEGYKVSRKEKRNFPLILESPSPNQTSLYFCASSPTSGANVLTFGAGSRLTVL.